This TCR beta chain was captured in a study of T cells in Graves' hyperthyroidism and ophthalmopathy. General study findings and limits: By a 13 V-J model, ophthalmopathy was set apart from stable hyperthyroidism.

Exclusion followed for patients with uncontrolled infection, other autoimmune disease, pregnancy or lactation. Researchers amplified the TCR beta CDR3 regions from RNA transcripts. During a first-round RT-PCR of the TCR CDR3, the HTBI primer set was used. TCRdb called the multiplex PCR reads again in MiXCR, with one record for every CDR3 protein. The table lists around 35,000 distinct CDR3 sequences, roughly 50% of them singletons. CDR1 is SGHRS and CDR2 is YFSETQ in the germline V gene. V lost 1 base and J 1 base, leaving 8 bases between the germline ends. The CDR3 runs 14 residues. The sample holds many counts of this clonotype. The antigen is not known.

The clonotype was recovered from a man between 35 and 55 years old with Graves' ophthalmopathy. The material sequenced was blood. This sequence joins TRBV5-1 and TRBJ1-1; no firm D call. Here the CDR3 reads CASSLSPANTEAFF. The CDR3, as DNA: TGCGCCAGCAGCTTGTCGCCAGCGAACACTGAAGCTTTCTTT. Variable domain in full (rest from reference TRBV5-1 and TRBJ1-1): KAGVTQTPRYLIKTRGQQVTLSCSPISGHRSVSWYQQTPGQGLQFLFEYFSETQRNKGNFPGRFSGRQFSNSRSEMNVSTLELGDSALYLCASSLSPANTEAFFGQGTRLTVV.